Detailed here is one T cell receptor beta chain. This sample stems from a study of blood T cell repertoires in COVID-19. This CDR3 has 13 residues. Germline CDR1 LGHNA, CDR2 YSLEER. Trimming stripped 0 bases from V and 11 bases from J, with 13 bases between. Assay used: immunoSEQ multiplex PCR; TCRdb lists only in-frame clones, some missing. The sample comprises 150,000 to 250,000 clones, 80% to 85% of which are singletons, and 6.5% to 9.5% rests with the top ten. This clonotype was sampled from a man aged 40-55 years who had recovered from COVID-19. The specimen sequenced was PBMCs or T cells enriched from blood (not recorded which). The chain recombines TRBV4-3 with TRBJ1-1; a possible D gene is TRBD1 (6 bases). DNA for the CDR3: TGCGCCAGCAGCCAAGATGGGGGCGTCCCGGCTTTCTTT. Translation: CASSQDGGVPAFF.